This T cell receptor beta chain is from a study of CD8 T cells in ankylosing spondylitis. Findings of the study overall: Some of these motif variants have turned up before, in reports on reactive arthritis synovial fluid and blood. Eight highly homologous variants made up a TCR beta motif, and this motif appeared characteristic of ankylosing spondylitis blood. Disease-associated clones were reportedly significantly overrepresented in matched ankylosing spondylitis synovial fluid.

Trimming took off 4 bases at V and 5 bases at J, with 12 bases between the two ends. The CDR3 is 14 amino acids. Germline V gene sequence: CDR1 SNHLY, CDR2 FYNNEI. Scientists made TCR beta libraries using quantitative 5'-RACE with molecular barcodes. TCRdb analysed the 5' RACE reads with MiXCR anew, one entry per CDR3 protein. The data contain 750,000 to 850,000 distinct CDR3 sequences, 12% of them singletons. This clonotype has more than one count but fewer than ten. Its antigen is undetermined. The sequence was obtained from a male donor with ankylosing spondylitis. This chain joins TRBV2 and TRBJ1-5; D is uncertain. The specimen was blood, either unsorted or a sorted T cell fraction (not recorded which). The CDR3 nucleotides read TGTGCCAGCAGTGGACGGATTAGGGATCAGCCCCAGCATTTT. Translated: CASSGRIRDQPQHF.